This TCR beta chain was identified during a study of read filtering for tumor transcriptome and immune sequencing. Study-wide background: IR-seq gave about 3.5 to 10.27 million TCR reads per sample; RNA-seq gave about 80 to 1,400.

The germline V and J ends were trimmed by 3 bases and 4 bases, with 7 bases remaining between them. The CDR3 sequence is 11 residues long. Germline V lookup: CDR1 SQVTM, CDR2 ANQGSEA. This clonotype was observed a few times. Antigen specificity is unknown. This library used 300 to 500 ng RNA and molecular barcoded adaptors spanning alpha/delta and beta/gamma chains. One entry per CDR3 protein results from TCRdb running MiXCR on the reads. The sample has over 55,000 distinct CDR3 sequences, 11% to 15% seen once. Overall study results and limits: Even smaller IR-seq throughput identified most shared clonotypes.

Every patient had bone marrow sampled while the disease was active. V and J are TRBV29-1 and TRBJ2-7; D not certain. Material for sequencing was a population of CD138-negative cells sorted from bone marrow. This receptor was taken from a donor at least 40 years old with multiple myeloma. The CDR3 DNA reads as TGCAGCGTTGAGAGGCAATACGAGCAGTACTTC. Translation: CSVERQYEQYF.